Shown below are 18 T cell receptor beta chains from a single sample sequenced in a study of T cells after yellow fever vaccination. TCRdb processed the 5' RACE reads anew with MiXCR; each CDR3 protein has one entry. This table has 400,000 or so distinct CDR3 sequences, around 20% appearing once. Sequenced material: PBMCs, taken before the yellow fever booster vaccination. These receptor sequences come from a man aged 18 to 29 who received the YFV17D yellow fever vaccine.

This clonotype was recorded a few times. The V and J genes are TRBV7-9 and TRBJ2-7; no definite D call. CDR1 and CDR2 (germline): SEHNR, FQNEAQ (reference sequence). V lost 4 bases, J lost 5 bases, and 18 bases lay in between. This CDR3 has 15 amino acids. CDR3 in DNA: TGTGCCAGCAGCTCCACGGGTTCTTCGAACCACGAGCAGTACTTC. It translates to CASSSTGSSNHEQYF.

The rearrangement joins TRBV4-1 to TRBJ2-2; 8 nucleotides line up with TRBD1. J lost 5 bases, V lost 3 bases, and 5 bases had no gene match. Germline CDR1 reads MGHRA; CDR2 reads YSYEKL. The CDR3 consists of 15 residues. For the CDR3, the DNA is TGCGCCAGCAGCCAGGGGACAGGCGTTACCGGGGAGCTGTTTTTT. Translating it yields CASSQGTGVTGELFF.

This clonotype was picked up a small number of times. The chain uses TRBV29-1 and TRBJ1-1; a possible D gene is TRBD1 (5 bases). The CDR3 runs to 14 residues. Trimming cost V 3 bases and J 1 base, with 12 bases left between them. Germline V lookup: CDR1 SQVTM, CDR2 ANQGSEA. The CDR3 here is CSVDEAGRNTEAFF. CDR3 nucleotides: TGCAGCGTTGACGAGGCAGGGAGGAACACTGAAGCTTTCTTT. Filled out from reference TRBV29-1 and TRBJ1-1, the complete variable domain reads SAVISQKPSRDICQRGTSLTIQCQVDSQVTMMFWYRQQPGQSLTLIATANQGSEATYESGFVIDKFPISRPNLTFSTLTVSNMSPEDSSIYLCSVDEAGRNTEAFFGQGTRLTVV.

This clonotype was detected a few times. The rearrangement uses TRBV4-3 and TRBJ1-2; D unresolved. Looked up from germline, CDR1 is LGHNA and CDR2 is YSLEER. This CDR3 is built from 13 residues. V lost 0 bases and J lost 0, with 2 bases in between. As DNA, the CDR3 is TGCGCCAGCAGCCAAGATCCTAACTATGGCTACACCTTC. It specifies CASSQDPNYGYTF.

The chain carries TRBV20-1 and TRBJ1-1; the D gene is possibly TRBD1 (5 bases). Trimming removed 6 bases at V and 3 bases at J, with 17 bases between. CDR1 is DFQATT, CDR2 SNEGSKA, per germline (reference sequence). The CDR3 is made up of 14 amino acids. The CDR3 region has the DNA TGCAGTGCCAAGGGGTTGGGGGTGGACACTGAAGCTTTCTTT. Translating it yields CSAKGLGVDTEAFF.

This chain connects TRBV10-3 to TRBJ2-5; D possibly matches TRBD1 or TRBD2 (5 bases each). The CDR3 spans 16 residues. Germline V CDR1 and CDR2: ENHRY, SYGVKD. Trimming took off 0 bases at V and 2 bases at J, with 13 bases between the two ends. In DNA, the CDR3 is TGTGCCATCAGTGAGTCTGTTGGGGGAAGGCAAGAGACCCAGTACTTC. Protein sequence: CAISESVGGRQETQYF.

The sample holds a few counts of this clonotype. The chain couples TRBV4-2 to TRBJ2-1; 9 nucleotides agree with TRBD2. The germline V gene has CDR1 LGHNA and CDR2 YNFKEQ. With V trimmed by 0 bases and J by 6 bases, 6 bases remained unmatched. The CDR3 consists of 16 residues. For the CDR3, the DNA is TGTGCCAGCAGCCAAGAAGGCGGCGGGGGGGCCAATGAGCAGTTCTTC. Translated: CASSQEGGGGANEQFF.

This clonotype was seen a few times. This chain links TRBV27 with TRBJ2-1; no reliable D call. With 2 bases removed from V and 4 bases from J, the gap between germline ends came to 12 bases. This CDR3 is 15 amino acids long. Germline V gene lookup returns CDR1 MNHEY and CDR2 SMNVEV (reference sequence). The CDR3 reads CASSLLELEYNEQFF. Here the CDR3 DNA reads TGTGCCAGCAGTTTACTGGAGCTGGAGTACAATGAGCAGTTCTTC.

V usage is TRBV30 and J usage is TRBJ1-1; 8 bases map to TRBD1. Germline-derived CDR1 and CDR2 are GTSNPN and SVGIG (reference sequence). After removal of 5 bases from V and 5 bases from J, the junction contained 7 bases not matched to a gene. The length of the CDR3 is 13 residues. Here the CDR3 reads CAWGDRGLTEAFF. The CDR3 DNA is TGTGCCTGGGGAGACAGGGGATTGACTGAAGCTTTCTTT. Together with reference TRBV30 and TRBJ1-1, the CDR3 gives the full variable domain: SQTIHQWPATLVQPVGSPLSLECTVEGTSNPNLYWYRQAAGRGLQLLFYSVGIGQISSEVPQNLSASRPQDRQFILSSKKLLLSDSGFYLCAWGDRGLTEAFFGQGTRLTVV.

In its sample, this clonotype was seen many times. The rearrangement links TRBV6-2 or TRBV6-3 to TRBJ2-3; 8 bases map to TRBD2. In germline, CDR1 is MNHEY, CDR2 SVGEGT. V shed 4 bases, J shed 10 bases, and the junction held 4 bases outside the gene matches. The CDR3 is 12 amino acids. This CDR3 is CASSSSGGPQYF. CDR3 bases: TGTGCCAGCAGTTCCAGCGGGGGCCCGCAGTATTTT.

V is TRBV3-1 and J is TRBJ2-2; perhaps TRBD2 as D (5 bases). The V gene's germline CDR1 is LGHDT and CDR2 YNNKEL (reference sequence). V was trimmed by 4 bases and J by 3 bases, leaving 9 bases between them. The CDR3 is 14 amino acids. Here the CDR3 DNA reads TGTGCCAGCAGCCCGCGGACTCACACCGGGGAGCTGTTTTTT. The encoded protein is CASSPRTHTGELFF.

This clonotype was counted a few times. This chain connects TRBV4-3 to TRBJ2-2, with 10 bases that match TRBD2. The junction had 7 bases not matched to a gene; V was cut back by 0 bases and J by 0 bases. The CDR3 is 19 residues long. CDR1 LGHNA and CDR2 YSLEER come from the germline V gene. DNA for the CDR3: TGCGCCAGCAGCCAAGATTATCTAGCGGGGGTGGCGAACACCGGGGAGCTGTTTTTT. Protein: CASSQDYLAGVANTGELFF.

This clonotype came up a few times. This chain joins TRBV7-2 and TRBJ2-7; D gene uncertain. V was cut by 5 bases and J by 2 bases, with 19 bases left in between. CDR1 and CDR2 from the germline V gene are SGHTA and FQGNSA. CDR3 size: 16 residues. CDR3 coding DNA: TGTGCCAGCAGCCCGCGAATGACAAGTACCACCTACGAGCAGTACTTC. It yields the protein CASSPRMTSTTYEQYF. Together with reference TRBV7-2 and TRBJ2-7, the CDR3 gives the full variable domain: GAGVSQSPSNKVTEKGKDVELRCDPISGHTALYWYRQSLGQGLEFLIYFQGNSAPDKSGLPSDRFSAERTGGSVSTLTIQRTQQEDSAVYLCASSPRMTSTTYEQYFGPGTRLTVT.

This clonotype was counted only a few times. The V and J genes are TRBV5-1 and TRBJ2-1; 8 bases agree with TRBD2. The V gene's germline CDR1 is SGHRS and CDR2 YFSETQ. This CDR3 contains 15 residues. The V and J ends lost 1 base and 5 bases, in that order; junction bases with no gene match: 5. The CDR3 loop is CASSLRGGLDNEQFF. DNA of the CDR3: TGCGCCAGCAGCTTGCGGGGGGGGCTGGACAATGAGCAGTTCTTC.

This clonotype was seen more than once but under ten times. This CDR3 reads CASSSPGTENTEAFF. The CDR3 DNA reads as TGTGCCAGCAGTTCGCCCGGGACCGAGAACACTGAAGCTTTCTTT. The J gene is TRBJ1-1, the V gene TRBV28; D is perhaps TRBD1 (5 bases). In germline, CDR1 is MDHEN, CDR2 SYDVKM. The CDR3 runs to 15 residues. Trimming shortened V by 4 bases and J by 1 base, and 13 bases separated the two germline ends.

The table lists this clonotype with a few counts. This chain joins TRBV5-1 and TRBJ1-1, with a weak D call TRBD1 (5 bases). Germline CDR1 and CDR2: SGHRS and YFSETQ. Trimming took off 2 bases at V and 5 bases at J, with 19 bases between the two ends. CDR3 length equals 16 residues. The CDR3 is CASSFDSAIGKTEAFF. Here the CDR3 DNA reads TGCGCCAGCAGCTTCGACAGCGCTATAGGGAAGACTGAAGCTTTCTTT.

This clonotype was counted only a few times. The chain combines TRBV10-3 with TRBJ2-5, with 12 bases that match TRBD2. V shed 3 bases, J shed 4 bases, and the junction held 3 bases outside the gene matches. Germline V gene lookup returns CDR1 ENHRY and CDR2 SYGVKD. The CDR3 has 15 amino acids. The CDR3 sequence is CAISEETSGGETQYF. CDR3 coding DNA: TGTGCCATCAGTGAAGAGACTAGCGGGGGAGAGACCCAGTACTTC.

The J gene is TRBJ1-1, the V gene TRBV27; D is possibly TRBD1 (5 bases). The V gene lost 3 bases and the J gene lost 1 base, with 18 bases spanning the gap. Germline assignment: CDR1 MNHEY and CDR2 SMNVEV (reference sequence). The CDR3 runs 17 residues. In DNA, the CDR3 is TGTGCCAGCAGTTTCTTTTGGATCGGGGGTGGGAACACTGAAGCTTTCTTT. It is translated as CASSFFWIGGGNTEAFF.